The present TCR beta chain was sequenced within a study of blood T cell repertoires in COVID-19. Sequencing used immunoSEQ multiplex PCR; TCRdb keeps in-frame clones, though not all of them. This table holds some 220,000 clones, 75% to 85% found once. With 3 bases clipped from V and 2 bases from J, the junction kept 6 bases outside the gene matches. Germline V gene sequence: CDR1 MNHEY, CDR2 SVGEGT. The CDR3 consists of 15 residues. The clonotype originates from a woman aged 70-85 years with COVID-19, enrolled during active disease. The V and J genes are TRBV6-2 or TRBV6-3 and TRBJ2-5, with 7 bases matching TRBD2. The sample comprised peripheral blood. The CDR3 region has the DNA TGTGCCAGCAGTTATGGCGGGAGTCTACAAGAGACCCAGTACTTC. Its translation is CASSYGGSLQETQYF.